This T cell receptor (beta chain) originates from a study of cytomegalovirus exposure and HLA in healthy donors. Primers for the PCR totalled 60 Vbeta and 13 Jbeta. Assay: immunoSEQ multiplex PCR; the TCRdb copy retains only in-frame clones and omits some. The table shows 90,000 to 150,000 clones, with over 70% occurring only once. A few counts support this clone. Germline-derived CDR1 and CDR2 are MNHEY and SVGAGI. The CDR3 runs 12 residues. The V gene lost 2 bases and the J gene lost 5 bases, with 3 bases spanning the gap. Material for sequencing was PBMCs. This sequence originates from a woman between 35 and 50 years old in good health and CMV-seronegative. The chain combines TRBV6-5 with TRBJ2-2; D unclear. CDR3 residues: CASSYETGELFF. CDR3 nucleotide sequence: TGTGCCAGCAGTTACGAGACCGGGGAGCTGTTTTTT.